This TCR beta chain was found in a study of CD8 T cells in Susac syndrome (dated by TCRdb to about 2019). With respect to the entire study: Among the sequenced Susac syndrome patients, more than five had clinically active disease and eight or nine were in clinical remission. At blood withdrawal, Susac syndrome patients were therapy-naive, treated with corticosteroids (with IVIg additionally given to some), or treated with IVIg alone. Whether CD8+ T cell activation and differentiation in Susac syndrome was antigen driven was tested using repertoire sequencing. The investigation overall reported the following: In patients with Susac syndrome, the CD4+ T cell repertoire showed no detectable clonal expansion. The number of individuals in the TCR sequencing and HLA analysis was acknowledged as relatively small.

High-throughput TCR beta sequencing profiled peripheral blood CD8+ and CD4+ T cells from healthy donors, Susac syndrome patients and multiple sclerosis patients. The Susac syndrome patients fulfilled recently defined diagnostic criteria for definite or probable disease. CD8+ TEMRA cells were enriched by FACS, while bulk CD8+ and CD4+ T cells were purified by magnetic negative isolation. Blood was drawn into EDTA tubes, processed within 24 hours, and PBMCs were isolated by density gradient centrifugation. PBMCs intended for TCR sequencing were cryopreserved in liquid nitrogen and were subsequently thawed in a 37 degrees C water bath. The sorted or isolated CD4+, CD8+ and CD8+ TEMRA cells had a purity of 90% or higher. Notes on this clonotype: This receptor's antigen is unknown. Base quality data are lacking; no much larger clone is found one base away.

Germline trimming amounts to 6 bases on V and 1 base on J, with 6 as the count of junction bases outside the gene matches. The CDR3 numbers 15 residues from cysteine through phenylalanine. The kept DNA is CDR3 alone, 45 bases in frame from the first base. RNA was extracted with the RNeasy kit and roughly 0.45 to 1 ug was reverse transcribed using random hexamers. The immunoSEQ multiplex PCR assay, covering 54 Vbeta and 13 Jbeta segments, was used to amplify TCR beta CDR3 regions. To correct PCR amplification bias, a synthetic template baseline was used for both primer optimization and computational correction. Under the source paper's analysis protocol: Reads were assigned to V, D and J genes according to IMGT and analyzed in immunoSEQ Analyzer, with only productive sequences retained. Clonality was computed as one minus Shannon entropy normalized by log2 of the number of productive unique sequences. For each patient and control, public and private clones were evaluated within the 100 most prevalent clones. Clones were defined as Susac-specific when absent from the healthy and MS cohorts, from some 1,100 published viral clones and from other ImmuneACCESS disease sequences. TCRdb cleaned the public reads at Q25 with fastp, built clones with MiXCR and kept in-frame beta chains. Rows with a matching CDR3 protein are joined into one entry that keeps the most common DNA and genes. TCRdb, not the authors, supplied the V and J calls. This sample lists about 180,000 distinct CDR3 sequences; 94% were detected once. Over 0.095% of the sample is in the top ten clones.

This clonotype originated in a human donor with Susac syndrome. The specimen was CD4+ T cells from PBMCs. Here the chain combines TRBV12-3 or TRBV12-4 and TRBJ1-2; TRBD1 fits 9 bases in the junction. The nucleotide sequence is given as TGTGCCAGCAGGTCACAGGGGGCTGGTAACTATGGCTACACCTTC. Translated, it reads CASRSQGAGNYGYTF.